The next 29 T cell receptor beta chains were all read from a single sample in a study of CD8+CD57+ T cells in acquired aplastic anemia. It was genomic DNA that served as the template for profiling TCR beta VDJ and CDR3. TCRdb recomputed calls from the reads with MiXCR, one row per CDR3 protein. The sample has 250,000 to 300,000 distinct CDR3 sequences, 50% to 65% seen once. For sequencing, patients were chosen who had shown expansion of CD8+CD57+ cells by flow cytometry. The sequencing sample was made of sorted CD4+, CD8+, or CD8+CD57+ T cells (not recorded which) from PBMCs. These receptors all stem from a human donor with aplastic anemia.

This chain links TRBV7-2 with TRBJ2-2; TRBD1 or TRBD2 may be the D gene (5 bases each). The V gene lost 5 bases and the J gene lost 0 bases, with 13 bases spanning the gap. There are 16 residues in the CDR3. Germline CDR1 reads SGHTA; CDR2 reads FQGNSA. As DNA, the CDR3 is TGTGCCAGCAGCCAGGGACGCCTTGCGAACACCGGGGAGCTGTTTTTT. This gives the protein CASSQGRLANTGELFF.

The J gene is TRBJ2-5, the V gene TRBV20-1; 7 nucleotides agree with TRBD2. V shed 3 bases, J shed 4 bases, and the junction held 8 bases outside the gene matches. CDR1 and CDR2 from the germline V gene are DFQATT and SNEGSKA (reference sequence). This CDR3 contains 14 residues. This CDR3 reads CSASTLAERETQYF. The CDR3 nucleotides are TGCAGTGCTAGTACCCTAGCGGAACGAGAGACCCAGTACTTC.

The chain recombines TRBV4-1 with TRBJ2-7; 7 bases fit TRBD1. This CDR3 spans 15 amino acids. J gave up 0 bases and V 1 base, and 3 bases lay outside the gene matches. Germline CDR1 MGHRA, CDR2 YSYEKL. The CDR3 coding sequence is TGCGCCAGCAGCCAAGCAGGGGACAGCTCCTACGAGCAGTACTTC. As protein: CASSQAGDSSYEQYF.

The chain employs TRBV6-1 and TRBJ1-5; D is unclear. The CDR3 totals 14 residues. V was trimmed by 5 bases and J by 8 bases, leaving 16 bases between them. Germline CDR1 and CDR2: MNHNS and SASEGT. CDR3: CASSRGVGGEPQHF. Here the CDR3 DNA reads TGTGCCAGCAGTCGGGGAGTCGGTGGGGAGCCCCAGCATTTT.

The CDR3 sequence is CASSRAGVDTQYF. The CDR3, as DNA: TGTGCCAGCAGCCGGGCGGGGGTAGATACGCAGTATTTT. V and J are TRBV5-5 and TRBJ2-3; 7 bases are shared with TRBD2. The germline CDR1 and CDR2 sequences are SGHKS and YYEKEE (reference sequence). The V segment lost 4 bases and the J segment 5 bases; nucleotides outside the gene matches: 4. This CDR3 contains 13 residues. Drawing the rest from reference TRBV5-5 and TRBJ2-3, the complete variable domain is DAGVTQSPTHLIKTRGQQVTLRCSPISGHKSVSWYQQVLGQGPQFIFQYYEKEERGRGNFPDRFSARQFPNYSSELNVNALLLGDSALYLCASSRAGVDTQYFGPGTRLTVL.

This clonotype was counted a few times. V is TRBV7-3 and J is TRBJ2-2, with 9 bases matching TRBD1. The germline V gene has CDR1 SGHTA and CDR2 FQGTGA. With 1 base clipped from V and 7 bases from J, the junction kept 13 bases outside the gene matches. The CDR3 covers 18 residues. CDR3 nucleotides: TGTGCCAGCAGCTTAAGGGACAGGGACTTACTTCTTCACGGGGAGCTGTTTTTT. It specifies CASSLRDRDLLLHGELFF.

In this sample, this clonotype turned up once. J is TRBJ2-5 and V is TRBV10-1; 11 nucleotides match TRBD2. The junction had 10 bases not matched to a gene; V was cut back by 11 bases and J by 2 bases. This CDR3 is 15 amino acids long. From germline, CDR1 is WNHNN and CDR2 SYGVQD (reference sequence). DNA of the CDR3: TGCGCCGGCTCGTCGGGACTAGCGGAACAAGAGACCCAGTACTTC. Translated: CAGSSGLAEQETQYF.

This chain joins TRBV7-9 and TRBJ2-2; 14 nucleotides agree with TRBD2. V trimming: 3 bases; J trimming: 0 bases; junction bases outside the gene matches: 6. Germline V lookup: CDR1 SEHNR, CDR2 FQNEAQ (reference sequence). The CDR3 is 19 residues long. CDR3 nucleotide sequence: TGTGCCAGCAGCTTTTGGACTAGCGGGAGGTTAACGAACACCGGGGAGCTGTTTTTT. This sequence encodes CASSFWTSGRLTNTGELFF.

The chain has TRBV20-1 and TRBJ1-2; D possibly corresponds to TRBD1 (6 bases). CDR1 and CDR2 from the germline V gene are DFQATT and SNEGSKA (reference sequence). V was trimmed by 6 bases and J by 2 bases, leaving 16 bases between them. This CDR3 contains 14 residues. CDR3: CSALPGTRNYGYTF. The CDR3 nucleotides are TGCAGTGCCCTTCCCGGGACAAGAAACTATGGCTACACCTTC.

On this clonotype itself: This may arise from a read error, as a much more abundant clone is one base away. The chain has TRBV7-3 and TRBJ2-2, with a tentative D call TRBD2 (6 bases). The CDR3 sequence is 16 residues long. Germline CDR1 reads SGHTA; CDR2 reads FQGTGA. The DNA of the CDR3 is TGTGCCAGCAGCCAAGAGTCGCTAGCGAGGACCGGGGAGATGTTTTTT. It yields the protein CASSQESLARTGEMFF. Using reference TRBV7-3 and TRBJ2-2 for the parts outside the CDR3, the full variable domain is GAGVSQTPSNKVTEKGKYVELRCDPISGHTALYWYRQSLGQGPEFLIYFQGTGAADDSGLPNDRFFAVRPEGSVSTLKIQRTERGDSAVYLCASSQESLARTGEMFFGEGSRLTVL.

The chain carries TRBV24-1 and TRBJ1-2, with a weak D call TRBD1 (5 bases). The CDR3 covers 14 residues. Germline values: CDR1 KGHDR, CDR2 SFDVKD. The V gene lost 0 bases and the J gene lost 6 bases, with 10 bases spanning the gap. The DNA for the CDR3 is TGTGCCACCAGTGATTTGGACAGCCCGGATGGCTACACCTTC. Protein: CATSDLDSPDGYTF.

Points on this clonotype: Possible read error: a much larger clone is one base away. V gene TRBV18 combines with J gene TRBJ2-5; 9 positions agree with TRBD2. Germline V lookup: CDR1 KGHSH, CDR2 LQKENI. The CDR3 loop spans 15 amino acids. The CDR3 spells CASSRERGDQETLYF. CDR3 nucleotide sequence: TGTGCCAGCTCACGAGAGCGGGGGGATCAAGAGACCCTGTACTTC.

The chain carries TRBV7-9 and TRBJ1-2; D is possibly TRBD1 (6 bases). Between the trimmed V and J ends, which lost 2 bases and 0 bases, there was a span of 10 bases. The CDR3 runs to 15 residues. CDR1 is SEHNR and CDR2 is FQNEAQ in the germline V gene (reference sequence). CDR3 residues: CASSLTDSPNYGYTF. CDR3 DNA: TGTGCCAGCAGCTTAACGGACAGTCCTAACTATGGCTACACCTTC.

This clonotype was detected a few times. The rearrangement joins TRBV20-1 to TRBJ1-2; D uncertain. Germline CDR1 is DFQATT and CDR2 is SNEGSKA (reference sequence). Trimming took 0 bases from V and 7 from J, leaving 9 bases between them. The CDR3 consists of 12 residues. Written as DNA, the CDR3 is TGCAGTGCTAGAGATAACAGTTTTGGCTACACCTTC. This encodes CSARDNSFGYTF.

This clonotype was counted ten times or more. The CDR3 spells CASSLATGGHYNEQFF. The CDR3 DNA is TGCGCCAGCAGCTTGGCCACGGGGGGCCACTACAATGAGCAGTTCTTC. The chain is built from TRBV5-1 and TRBJ2-1; maybe TRBD2 (7 bases). Germline CDR1 and CDR2: SGHRS and YFSETQ. The CDR3 sequence is 16 residues long. V gave up 0 bases and J gave up 3 bases, with 13 bases separating them.

A note on this clonotype: The junction and the germline gene differ at one end; a read error may be behind it. The chain uses TRBV5-1 and TRBJ1-1; D is undetermined. CDR1 and CDR2 (germline): SGHRS, YFSETQ. CDR3 size: 16 residues. As DNA, the CDR3 is TGTGCCAGCAGCGTAGCGATACAAGGGATTGGCACTGAAGCTTTCTTT. Translation gives CASSVAIQGIGTEAFF. Complete variable domain (other parts from reference TRBV5-1 and TRBJ1-1): KAGVTQTPRYLIKTRGQQVTLSCSPISGHRSVSWYQQTPGQGLQFLFEYFSETQRNKGNFPGRFSGRQFSNSRSEMNVSTLELGDSALYLCASSVAIQGIGTEAFFGQGTRLTVV.

In the case of this clonotype: The CDR3 does not close with the conserved phenylalanine or tryptophan, likely indicating a read error. The rearrangement uses TRBV5-1 and TRBJ1-1; D unclear. Germline V gene lookup returns CDR1 SGHRS and CDR2 YFSETQ. V was pared by 4 bases and J by 5 bases, with 12 bases between. This CDR3 region has 13 residues. The CDR3 loop is CASSPYKATEAFL. DNA for the CDR3: TGCGCCAGCAGCCCATACAAGGCAACTGAAGCTTTCCTT.

At least ten counts were recorded for this clonotype. CDR3: CASSLQQPQHF. In nucleotides, the CDR3 is TGTGCCAGCAGCTTACAACAGCCCCAGCATTTT. The chain couples TRBV7-9 to TRBJ1-5; D ambiguous. The CDR3 is 11 residues long. CDR1 SEHNR and CDR2 FQNEAQ come from the germline V gene (reference sequence). Trimming cost V 2 bases and J 7 bases, with 3 bases left between them.

This rearrangement joins TRBV7-9 to TRBJ1-5; no reliable D call. CDR3 length: 14 amino acids. The V gene lost 1 base and the J gene lost 6 bases, with 10 bases spanning the gap. Germline V CDR1 and CDR2: SEHNR, FQNEAQ (reference sequence). CDR3 nucleotides: TGTGCCAGCAGCTTAGACGCAGCAGGTCAGCCCCAGCATTTT. It encodes CASSLDAAGQPQHF.

The table lists this clonotype with many counts. One base away lies a much larger clone, so this may be a sequencing read error. This chain uses TRBV7-6 with TRBJ2-7; the D gene is possibly TRBD2 (6 bases). This CDR3 contains 16 residues. Trimming cost V 1 base and J 5 bases, with 18 bases left between them. Germline V gene data show CDR1 as SGHVS and CDR2 as FNYEAQ. CDR3 region: CASSLEAFGSWDEQYF. CDR3 DNA: TGTGCCAGCAGCTTAGAAGCTTTCGGGAGTTGGGACGAGCAGTACTTC.

The chain couples TRBV20-1 to TRBJ1-3; no firm D call. Germline CDR1 DFQATT, CDR2 SNEGSKA (reference sequence). The CDR3 extends over 13 amino acids. V shed 6 bases and J shed 0 bases, with 9 bases lying between them. CDR3 loop: CSAPDGSGNTIYF. The DNA for the CDR3 is TGCAGTGCACCAGACGGCTCTGGAAACACCATATATTTT.

The genes are TRBV7-9 and TRBJ2-5; a possible D gene is TRBD2 (5 bases). The CDR3 is 16 amino acids. Trimming removed 5 bases at V and 1 base at J, with 17 bases between. Germline values: CDR1 SEHNR, CDR2 FQNEAQ (reference sequence). The CDR3 is CASSPSDSLSQETQYF. CDR3 sequence (DNA): TGTGCCAGCAGCCCTTCGGACTCCCTGAGCCAAGAGACCCAGTACTTC.

The chain uses TRBV7-6 and TRBJ2-1; either TRBD1 or TRBD2 may fit D (5 bases each). V was trimmed by 5 bases and J by 8 bases, leaving 13 bases between them. The CDR3 consists of 13 residues. Germline V gives CDR1 SGHVS, CDR2 FNYEAQ. This CDR3 reads CASSPSRGDEQFF. The CDR3 DNA sequence: TGTGCCAGCAGCCCGAGTCGGGGCGATGAGCAGTTCTTC.

This clonotype was recorded once. This chain connects TRBV20-1 to TRBJ1-4, with 7 bases that match TRBD1. The junction had 12 bases not matched to a gene; V was cut back by 6 bases and J by 8 bases. CDR3 length: 14 residues. Germline assignment: CDR1 DFQATT and CDR2 SNEGSKA (reference sequence). Written as DNA, the CDR3 is TGCAGTGCCCGGCACGGGACAGACAGCGAAAAACTGTTTTTT. Translated: CSARHGTDSEKLFF.

V is TRBV19 and J is TRBJ2-3; 10 bases are shared with TRBD2. The V and J ends lost 3 bases and 2 bases, in that order; junction bases with no gene match: 2. This CDR3 is 15 amino acids long. Germline CDR1 reads LNHDA; CDR2 reads SQIVND (reference sequence). The CDR3 sequence: CASSISGGPTDTQYF. The CDR3 nucleotides are TGTGCCAGTAGTATTAGCGGGGGGCCCACAGATACGCAGTATTTT.

The sample holds a few counts of this clonotype. This rearrangement joins TRBV7-2 to TRBJ2-2, with no clear D. Per germline, CDR1 SGHTA and CDR2 FQGNSA. The CDR3 runs to 14 residues. V lost 4 bases and J lost 1, with 7 bases in between. CDR3 sequence: CASSSSVNTGELFF. Here the CDR3 DNA reads TGTGCCAGCAGCTCTTCGGTGAACACCGGGGAGCTGTTTTTT.

This clonotype showed up just once. The gene calls are TRBV27 and TRBJ1-3, with D unclear. The V end lost 1 base, the J end lost 0 bases, and 7 bases lay between the germline ends. This CDR3 contains 15 residues. CDR1 is MNHEY, CDR2 SMNVEV, per germline (reference sequence). As DNA, the CDR3 is TGTGCCAGCAGTTTATTCGCAGCCTCTGGAAACACCATATATTTT. Translated, it gives CASSLFAASGNTIYF.

This clonotype was seen ten or more times. The chain joins TRBV19 to TRBJ1-1; D remains unclear. The germline V and J ends were trimmed by 0 bases and 7 bases, with 9 bases remaining between them. Looked up from germline, CDR1 is LNHDA and CDR2 is SQIVND (reference sequence). The CDR3 has 13 residues. CDR3 in amino acids: CASSIDEGSEAFF. The DNA for the CDR3 is TGTGCCAGTAGTATAGATGAGGGAAGTGAAGCTTTCTTT.

The chain has TRBV20-1 and TRBJ2-7; the match to TRBD1 covers 9 bases. Germline V gene lookup returns CDR1 DFQATT and CDR2 SNEGSKA (reference sequence). The CDR3 is made up of 14 amino acids. J was trimmed by 3 bases and V by 1 base; bases with no gene match: 4. CDR3 sequence reads: CSARVQGANYEQYF. The CDR3 DNA reads TGCAGTGCTAGAGTACAGGGGGCGAACTACGAGCAGTACTTC.